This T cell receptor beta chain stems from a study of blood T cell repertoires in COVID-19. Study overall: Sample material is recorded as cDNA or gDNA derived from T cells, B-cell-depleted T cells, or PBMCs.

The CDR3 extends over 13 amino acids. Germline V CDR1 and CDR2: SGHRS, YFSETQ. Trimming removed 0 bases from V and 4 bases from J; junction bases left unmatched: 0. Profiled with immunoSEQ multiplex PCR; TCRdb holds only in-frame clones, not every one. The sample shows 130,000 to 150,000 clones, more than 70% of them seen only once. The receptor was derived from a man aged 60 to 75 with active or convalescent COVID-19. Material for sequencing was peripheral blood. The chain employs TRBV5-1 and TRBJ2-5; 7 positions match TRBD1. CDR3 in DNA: TGCGCCAGCAGCTTGGGACAGGGAGAGACCCAGTACTTC. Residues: CASSLGQGETQYF.